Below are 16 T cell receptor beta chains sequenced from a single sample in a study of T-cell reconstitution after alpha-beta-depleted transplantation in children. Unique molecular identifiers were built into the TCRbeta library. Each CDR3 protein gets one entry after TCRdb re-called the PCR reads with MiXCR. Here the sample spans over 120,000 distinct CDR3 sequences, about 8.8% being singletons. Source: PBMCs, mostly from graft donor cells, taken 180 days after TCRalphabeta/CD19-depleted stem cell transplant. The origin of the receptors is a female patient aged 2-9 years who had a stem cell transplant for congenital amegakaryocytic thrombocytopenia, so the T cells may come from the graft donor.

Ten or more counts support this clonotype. The CDR3 DNA follows: TGCGCCAGCAGCTTGGCAGTGGGAACCGGGGAAGGCACTGAAGCTTTCTTT. This sequence encodes CASSLAVGTGEGTEAFF. The chain recombines TRBV5-1 with TRBJ1-1; D not resolved. This CDR3 spans 17 amino acids. V gave up 0 bases and J gave up 4 bases, with 19 bases separating them. CDR1 is SGHRS, CDR2 YFSETQ, per germline.

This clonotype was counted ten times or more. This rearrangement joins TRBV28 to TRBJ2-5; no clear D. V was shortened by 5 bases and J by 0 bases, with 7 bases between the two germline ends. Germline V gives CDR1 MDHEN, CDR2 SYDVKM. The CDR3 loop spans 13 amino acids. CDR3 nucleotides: TGTGCCAGCAGTAGGTCGTACCAAGAGACCCAGTACTTC. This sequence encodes CASSRSYQETQYF.

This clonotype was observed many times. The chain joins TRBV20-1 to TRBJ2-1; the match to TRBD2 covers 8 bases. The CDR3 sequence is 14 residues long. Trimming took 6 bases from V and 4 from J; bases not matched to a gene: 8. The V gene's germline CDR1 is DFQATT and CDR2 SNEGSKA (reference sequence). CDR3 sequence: CSAFSGSNYNEQFF. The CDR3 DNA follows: TGCAGTGCCTTCAGCGGGAGCAATTACAATGAGCAGTTCTTC.

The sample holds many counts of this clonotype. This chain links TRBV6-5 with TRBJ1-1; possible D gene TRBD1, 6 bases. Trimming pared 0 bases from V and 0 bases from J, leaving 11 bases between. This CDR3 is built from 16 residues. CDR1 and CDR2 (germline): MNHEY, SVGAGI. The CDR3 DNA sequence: TGTGCCAGCAGTTACTCGGTAGGGGGAATGAACACTGAAGCTTTCTTT. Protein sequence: CASSYSVGGMNTEAFF.

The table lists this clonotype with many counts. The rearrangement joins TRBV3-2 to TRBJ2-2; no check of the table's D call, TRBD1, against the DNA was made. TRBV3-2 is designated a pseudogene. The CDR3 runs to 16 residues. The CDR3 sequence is CASLGRGTATTGELFF. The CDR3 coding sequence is TGTGCCAGCCTAGGGAGGGGGACAGCAACCACCGGGGAGCTGTTTTTT.

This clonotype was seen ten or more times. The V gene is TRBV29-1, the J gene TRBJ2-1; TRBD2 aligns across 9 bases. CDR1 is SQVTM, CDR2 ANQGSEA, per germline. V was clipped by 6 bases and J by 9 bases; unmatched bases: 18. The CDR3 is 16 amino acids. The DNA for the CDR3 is TGCAGCGTCGGACACTTTAGCGGGAGAGTGAAGGGTGAGCAGTTCTTC. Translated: CSVGHFSGRVKGEQFF.

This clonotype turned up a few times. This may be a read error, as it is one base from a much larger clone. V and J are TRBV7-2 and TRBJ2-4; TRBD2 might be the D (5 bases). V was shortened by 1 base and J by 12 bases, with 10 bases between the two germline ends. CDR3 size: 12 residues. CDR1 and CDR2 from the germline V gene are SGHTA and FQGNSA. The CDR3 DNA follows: TGTGCCAGCAGCTTAGGAGGGTGGGGTCAGTACTTC. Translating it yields CASSLGGWGQYF.

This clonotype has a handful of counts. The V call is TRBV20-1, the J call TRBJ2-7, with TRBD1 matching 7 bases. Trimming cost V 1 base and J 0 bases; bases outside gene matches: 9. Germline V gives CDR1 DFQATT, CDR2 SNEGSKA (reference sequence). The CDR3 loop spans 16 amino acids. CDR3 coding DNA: TGCAGTGCTAGAGGGGGGACAGTGCCAAGCTCCTACGAGCAGTACTTC. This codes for CSARGGTVPSSYEQYF.

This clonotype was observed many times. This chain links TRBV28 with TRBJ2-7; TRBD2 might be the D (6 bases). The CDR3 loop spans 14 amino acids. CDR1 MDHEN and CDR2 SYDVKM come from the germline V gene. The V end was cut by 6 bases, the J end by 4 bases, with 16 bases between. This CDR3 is CASSLLADLYEQYF. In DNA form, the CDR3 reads TGTGCCAGCAGCTTACTAGCAGATTTATACGAGCAGTACTTC.

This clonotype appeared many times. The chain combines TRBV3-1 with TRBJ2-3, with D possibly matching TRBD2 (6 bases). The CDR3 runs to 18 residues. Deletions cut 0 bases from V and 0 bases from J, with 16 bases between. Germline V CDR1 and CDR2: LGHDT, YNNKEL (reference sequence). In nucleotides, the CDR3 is TGTGCCAGCAGCCAAGATTATGGAGGGGCAGGGAGCACAGATACGCAGTATTTT. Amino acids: CASSQDYGGAGSTDTQYF.

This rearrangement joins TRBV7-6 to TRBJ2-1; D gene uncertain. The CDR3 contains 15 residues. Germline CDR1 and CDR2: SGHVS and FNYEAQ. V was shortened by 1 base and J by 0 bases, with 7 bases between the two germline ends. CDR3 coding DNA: TGTGCCAGCAGCTTAGTCCGGGCCTCCTACAATGAGCAGTTCTTC. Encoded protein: CASSLVRASYNEQFF.

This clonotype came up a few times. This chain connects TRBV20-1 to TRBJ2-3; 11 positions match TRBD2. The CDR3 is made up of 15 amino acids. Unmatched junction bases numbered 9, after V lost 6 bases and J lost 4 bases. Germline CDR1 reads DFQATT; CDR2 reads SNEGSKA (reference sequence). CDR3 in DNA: TGCAGTGCAGTCACTAGCGGGAGTAGGTCAGATACGCAGTATTTT. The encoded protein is CSAVTSGSRSDTQYF.

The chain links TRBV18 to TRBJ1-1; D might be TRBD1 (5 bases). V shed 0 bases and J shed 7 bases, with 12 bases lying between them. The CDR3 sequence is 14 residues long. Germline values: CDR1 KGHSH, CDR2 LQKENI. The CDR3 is CASSPPFQGGEAFF. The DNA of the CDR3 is TGTGCCAGCTCACCACCGTTTCAGGGTGGTGAAGCTTTCTTT.

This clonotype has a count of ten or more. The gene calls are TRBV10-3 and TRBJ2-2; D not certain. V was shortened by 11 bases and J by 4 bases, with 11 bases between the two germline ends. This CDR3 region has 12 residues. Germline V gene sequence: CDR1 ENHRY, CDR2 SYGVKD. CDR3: CALRTSTGELFF. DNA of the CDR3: TGTGCCCTCCGCACGAGCACCGGGGAGCTGTTTTTT.

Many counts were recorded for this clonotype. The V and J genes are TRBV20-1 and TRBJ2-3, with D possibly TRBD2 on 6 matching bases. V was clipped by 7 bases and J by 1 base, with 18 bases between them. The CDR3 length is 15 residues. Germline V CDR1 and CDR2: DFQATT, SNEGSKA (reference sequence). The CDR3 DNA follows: TGCAGTGTGGTGGGGGTCTCGGGAGGCACAGATACGCAGTATTTT. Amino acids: CSVVGVSGGTDTQYF.

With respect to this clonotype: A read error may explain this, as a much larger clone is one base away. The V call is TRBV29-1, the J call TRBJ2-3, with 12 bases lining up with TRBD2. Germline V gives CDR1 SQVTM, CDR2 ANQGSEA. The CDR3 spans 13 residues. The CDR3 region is CSVVSSGGGTRYF. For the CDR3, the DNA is TGCAGCGTTGTTTCTAGCGGGGGGGGGACGCGGTATTTT.